One T cell receptor beta chain is described in this entry. Its matching antigen is unknown. V was clipped by 4 bases and J by 1 base, with 17 bases between them. The CDR3 extends over 16 amino acids. Germline CDR1 SGHNT, CDR2 YYREEE (reference sequence). Amplification used 60 Vbeta primers and 13 Jbeta primers. Assay: immunoSEQ multiplex PCR; the TCRdb copy retains only in-frame clones and omits some. The table includes around 160,000 clones, about 72% detected once. These data originate in a study of cytomegalovirus exposure and HLA in healthy donors. Study observations and caveats: With high specificity and sensitivity, the classifier reportedly diagnosed cytomegalovirus status.

This sequence joins TRBV5-4 and TRBJ1-1; a possible D gene is TRBD1 (5 bases). This clonotype was obtained from a male donor in good health and CMV-seronegative. Sequencing was carried out using PBMCs. The CDR3 DNA reads TGTGCCAGCAGCCTGGAAGGACACCGCTCGAACACTGAAGCTTTCTTT. It encodes CASSLEGHRSNTEAFF.